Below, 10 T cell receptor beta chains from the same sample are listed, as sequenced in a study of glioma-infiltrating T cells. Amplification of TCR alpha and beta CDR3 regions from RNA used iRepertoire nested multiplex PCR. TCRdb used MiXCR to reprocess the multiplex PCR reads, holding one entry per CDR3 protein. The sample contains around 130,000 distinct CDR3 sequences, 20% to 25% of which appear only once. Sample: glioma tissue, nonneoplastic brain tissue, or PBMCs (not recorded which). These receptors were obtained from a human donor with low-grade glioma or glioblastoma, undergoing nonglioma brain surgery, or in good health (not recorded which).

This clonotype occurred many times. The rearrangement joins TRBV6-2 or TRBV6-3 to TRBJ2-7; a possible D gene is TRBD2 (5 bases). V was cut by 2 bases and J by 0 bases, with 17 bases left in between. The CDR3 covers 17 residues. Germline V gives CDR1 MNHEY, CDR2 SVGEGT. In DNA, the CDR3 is TGTGCCAGCAGTTACCGGCCCGCTGGACTGAGCTCCTACGAGCAGTACGTC. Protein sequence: CASSYRPAGLSSYEQYV.

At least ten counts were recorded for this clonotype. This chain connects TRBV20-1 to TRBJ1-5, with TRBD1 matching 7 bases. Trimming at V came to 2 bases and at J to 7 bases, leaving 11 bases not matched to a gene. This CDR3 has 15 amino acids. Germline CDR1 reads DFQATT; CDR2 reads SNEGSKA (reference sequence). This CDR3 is CSARSGRGTGQPQHF. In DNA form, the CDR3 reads TGCAGTGCTAGATCGGGCAGGGGGACTGGACAGCCCCAGCATTTT.

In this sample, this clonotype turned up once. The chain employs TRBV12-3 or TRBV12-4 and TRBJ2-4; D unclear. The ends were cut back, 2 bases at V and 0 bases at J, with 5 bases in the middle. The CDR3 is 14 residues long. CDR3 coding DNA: TGTGCCAGCAGTTTACGAGAAGCCAAAAACATTCAGTACTTC. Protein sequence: CASSLREAKNIQYF.

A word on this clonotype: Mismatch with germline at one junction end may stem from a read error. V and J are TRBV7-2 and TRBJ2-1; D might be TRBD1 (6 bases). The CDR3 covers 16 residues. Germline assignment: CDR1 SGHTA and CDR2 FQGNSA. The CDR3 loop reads CASSTRTTAGDNEQLF. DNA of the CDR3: TGTGCCAGCAGCACCCGAACTACCGCTGGGGACAATGAGCAGCTCTTC.

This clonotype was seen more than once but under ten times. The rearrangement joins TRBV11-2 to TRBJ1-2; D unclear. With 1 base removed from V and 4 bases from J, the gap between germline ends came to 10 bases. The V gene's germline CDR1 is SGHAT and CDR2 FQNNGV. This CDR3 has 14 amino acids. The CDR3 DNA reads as TGTGCCAGCAGCTTAGCCCAATCCGCCTATGGCTACACCTTC. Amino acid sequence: CASSLAQSAYGYTF.

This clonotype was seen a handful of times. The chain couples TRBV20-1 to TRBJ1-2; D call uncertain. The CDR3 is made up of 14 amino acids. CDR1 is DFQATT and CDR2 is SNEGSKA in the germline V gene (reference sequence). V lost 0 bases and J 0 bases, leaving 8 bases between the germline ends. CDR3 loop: CSARDQGTNYGYTF. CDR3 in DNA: TGCAGTGCTAGAGATCAAGGGACTAACTATGGCTACACCTTC.

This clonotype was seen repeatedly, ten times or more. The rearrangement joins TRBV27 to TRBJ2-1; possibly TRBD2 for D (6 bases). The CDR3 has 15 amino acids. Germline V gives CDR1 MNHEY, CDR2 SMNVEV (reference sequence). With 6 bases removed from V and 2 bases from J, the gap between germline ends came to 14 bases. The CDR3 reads CASSVTRGTYNEQFF. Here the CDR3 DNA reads TGTGCCAGCAGCGTTACACGGGGGACCTACAATGAGCAGTTCTTC.

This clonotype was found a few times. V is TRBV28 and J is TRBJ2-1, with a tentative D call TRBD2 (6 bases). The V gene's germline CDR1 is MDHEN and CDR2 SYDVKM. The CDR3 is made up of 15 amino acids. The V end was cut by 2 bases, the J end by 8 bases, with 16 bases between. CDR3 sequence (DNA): TGTGCCAGCAGTTTACGGGCGGCGGGGAGGCATGAGCAGTTCTTC. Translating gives CASSLRAAGRHEQFF.

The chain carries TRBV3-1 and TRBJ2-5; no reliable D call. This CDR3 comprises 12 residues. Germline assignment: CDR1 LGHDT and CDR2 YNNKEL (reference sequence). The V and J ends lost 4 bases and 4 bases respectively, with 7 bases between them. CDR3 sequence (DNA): TGTGCCAGCAGCCGACTGCGAGAGACCCAGTACTTC. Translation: CASSRLRETQYF.

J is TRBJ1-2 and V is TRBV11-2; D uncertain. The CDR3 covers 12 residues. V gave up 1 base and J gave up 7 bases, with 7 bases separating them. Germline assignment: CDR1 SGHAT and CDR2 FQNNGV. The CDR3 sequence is CASSLVRPGYTF. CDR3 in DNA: TGTGCCAGCAGCTTAGTACGCCCTGGCTACACCTTC.